Each of the 4 T cell receptor beta chains below was sequenced from the same sample in a study of vaccination effects on CD4 cells after COVID-19. No antigens are known for them. Some clones are missing from TCRdb's copy, which holds only in-frame ones; the method was immunoSEQ multiplex PCR. The profile shows 25,000 to 30,000 clones, 74% of them singletons. The ViraFEST assay expanded antigen-specific CD4+ T cells with viral peptide pools before sequencing. Culture proceeded for 10 days, and CD4+ T cells were then isolated. Each participant received a vaccine that was either BNT162b2 or mRNA-1273, given as two doses. Sample: CD4+ T cells from PBMCs cultured with HCoV-OC43 spike peptides, taken after COVID-19 vaccination. Noted subset: HCoV-OC43 spike overlapping peptide pool stimulation. The receptors were gathered from a human donor who received a COVID-19 vaccine.

V usage is TRBV6-7 and J usage is TRBJ2-3; no reliable D call. TRBV6-7 is sorted into the ORF group, with uncertain function. The CDR3 loop spans 16 amino acids. V lost 0 bases and J 4 bases, leaving 14 bases between the germline ends. This CDR3 is CASSYSKDGHSDTQYF. The CDR3, as DNA: TGTGCCAGCAGTTACTCGAAGGACGGGCATTCAGATACGCAGTATTTT.

The CDR3 DNA follows: TGTGCCATCAGTGAGACCTTCGGGCGCGAGCAGTACTTC. Its protein is CAISETFGREQYF. This chain uses TRBV10-3 with TRBJ2-7; D unresolved. Per germline, CDR1 ENHRY and CDR2 SYGVKD. Trimming cost V 2 bases and J 6 bases, with 11 bases left between them. The CDR3 runs to 13 residues.

V is TRBV7-9 and J is TRBJ1-5; D is undetermined. The germline gives CDR1 SEHNR, CDR2 FQNEAQ (reference sequence). The CDR3 is 15 amino acids. Trimming removed 5 bases at V and 5 bases at J, with 16 bases between. The CDR3 reads CASSQSGPRDQPQHF. The CDR3 bases are TGTGCCAGCAGCCAGTCCGGGCCGCGAGATCAGCCCCAGCATTTT.

The J gene is TRBJ2-1, the V gene TRBV6-6; perhaps TRBD2 as D (6 bases). The CDR3 totals 15 residues. Germline V gene sequence: CDR1 MNHNY, CDR2 SVGAGI (reference sequence). V lost 7 bases, J lost 7 bases, and 20 bases lay in between. CDR3 residues: CASNAIGTRGNEQFF. The CDR3 DNA is TGTGCCAGCAACGCTATCGGGACTCGGGGTAATGAGCAGTTCTTC.